This TCR beta chain was documented in a study of beta chain features in type 1 diabetes. General study points: PCR might preferentially amplify shorter templates, equally in patients and controls. In every one of the four CD4+ subsets, TCRB CDR3s were moderately but significantly shorter in Type 1 diabetes patients.

The CDR3 is 16 amino acids. Per the germline V gene, CDR1 is LNHDA and CDR2 is SQIVND (reference sequence). Trimming removed 5 bases from V and 3 bases from J; junction bases left unmatched: 8. TCRB transcripts that were expressed got sequenced, as all of the isolated RNA had been reverse transcribed. Naive, central memory and regulatory T cell samples averaged around 3.5 million immunoSEQ reads each. The table came from immunoSEQ multiplex PCR; TCRdb's copy has only in-frame clones and leaves some out. Here the sample spans 200,000 to 250,000 clones, around 13% being singletons. With regard to this clone: Its target is unknown.

This chain connects TRBV19 to TRBJ1-5; 9 bases agree with TRBD1. The receptor comes from a man aged 30-40 years with type 1 diabetes. The sample taken for sequencing was naive CD4+ T cells from blood. For the CDR3, the DNA is TGTGCCAGTAGTCCCCGGACAGGGGAATCCAATCAGCCCCAGCATTTT. Its translation is CASSPRTGESNQPQHF.